A selection of T cell receptor beta chains follows, all from one sample in a study of a mutant IDH1 vaccine in newly diagnosed glioma. Assay used: immunoSEQ multiplex PCR; TCRdb lists only in-frame clones, some missing. The sample includes roughly 38,000 clones, 82% of them seen just once. No antigen has been assigned to these receptors. This specimen consisted of PBMCs, obtained from a glioma patient whose treatment included an IDH1 peptide vaccine. These receptors originate from a man aged 18 to 30 with glioma. Some clones in this sample may be carry-over from other donors' samples. Each CDR3 is given with its conserved first and last residue. A D gene is named only where the DNA matches it firmly. The size entry is marked missing in some rows and otherwise reads once, few, many or a size class.

clone size	D gene	V gene	J gene	CDR3 length	CDR3 DNA	CDR3 protein
NA	NA	TRBV11-2	TRBJ1-4	13	TGTGCCAGCAGCTTAGAGCGAGGCGGAAAACTGTTTTTT	CASSLERGGKLFF
NA	NA	TRBV14	TRBJ2-7	15	TGTGCCAGCAGCCAAGATAGTCCCGGGCCCTACGAGCAGTACTTC	CASSQDSPGPYEQYF
NA	NA	TRBV7-9	TRBJ2-3	12	TGTGCCAGCAGCATCGGAACAGATACGCAGTATTTT	CASSIGTDTQYF
NA	NA	TRBV6-4	TRBJ1-2	13	TGTGCCAGCAGCCGGGACGGTCTCTATGGCTACACCTTC	CASSRDGLYGYTF
few	NA	TRBV30	TRBJ1-2	11	TGTGCCTGGAGCAGGGACTATGGCTACACCTTC	CAWSRDYGYTF
NA	TRBD1	TRBV6-5	TRBJ2-2	15	TGTGCCAGCAGGCCACCGACAGGGGTCACCGGGGAGCTGTTTTTT	CASRPPTGVTGELFF
NA	NA	TRBV27	TRBJ1-1	15	TGTGCCAGCAGATACAGTACCAGGGGGAACACTGAAGCTTTCTTT	CASRYSTRGNTEAFF
once	TRBD1	TRBV28	TRBJ2-7	17	TGTGCCAGCAGTCAAACTCCCGGACAGGCCGCATCCTACGAGCAGTACTTC	CASSQTPGQAASYEQYF
NA	NA	TRBV10-3	TRBJ1-1	15	TGTGCCATCAGTGAGCCCCGGACGGGGAACACTGAAGCTTTCTTT	CAISEPRTGNTEAFF
NA	TRBD1	TRBV9	TRBJ2-2	16	TGTGCCAGCAGCCCCCGACAGGGGAATATCCCCGGGGAGCTGTTTTTT	CASSPRQGNIPGELFF
NA	NA	TRBV30	TRBJ1-5	14	TGTGCCTGGAGTTGGGCAGGCAGCAATCAGCCCCAGCATTTT	CAWSWAGSNQPQHF
NA	NA	TRBV5-4	TRBJ1-2	13	TGTGCCAGCAGCCCGGGGGCGGATAATGGCTACACCTTC	CASSPGADNGYTF
few	NA	TRBV6-5	TRBJ1-5	14	TGTGCCAGCAGAACCACAGGGAGGGGACAGCCCCAGCATTTT	CASRTTGRGQPQHF
NA	TRBD1	TRBV6-1	TRBJ2-1	15	TGTGCCAGCAGTTCGCAACCGGGACAGGGCAATGAGCAGTTCTTC	CASSSQPGQGNEQFF
NA	NA	TRBV7-9	TRBJ1-1	13	TGTGCCACCAGACGAGTGGTTAACACTGAAGCTTTCTTT	CATRRVVNTEAFF
NA	TRBD2	TRBV7-8	TRBJ2-1	15	TGTGCCAGCAGCTCCGGGACTAGCGGGAGAGGTGAGCAGTTCTTC	CASSSGTSGRGEQFF
NA	NA	TRBV19	TRBJ2-3	12	TGTGCCAGTAGCCGACACACAGATACGCAGTATTTT	CASSRHTDTQYF